The source of this T cell receptor (beta chain) is a study of shared clonotypes between healthy human individuals. Across the whole study: Each donor contributed plates that comprised three CD4 naive, three CD4 memory, two CD8 naive and one CD8 memory.

Libraries were prepared by immunoSEQ multiplex PCR; TCRdb keeps only in-frame clonotypes and omits some of them. The table has about 640,000 clones, 60% to 80% seen once. A CD45RA+ naive subset and a CD45RA-negative memory subset were split from CD4+ cells. CDR1 is KGHSH, CDR2 LQKENI, per germline. V lost 6 bases and J 5 bases, leaving 11 bases between the germline ends. The CDR3 is 12 residues long. The TCR originated in a woman aged 25 to 45 in good health. Material for sequencing was memory CD4+ T cells sorted from blood. Specified subset: CD45RA-negative fraction. The V gene is TRBV18, the J gene TRBJ2-7; D tentatively reads TRBD1 or TRBD2 (5 bases each). DNA of the CDR3: TGTGCCAGCTCTCAGGGAGACCACGAGCAGTACTTC. This codes for CASSQGDHEQYF.